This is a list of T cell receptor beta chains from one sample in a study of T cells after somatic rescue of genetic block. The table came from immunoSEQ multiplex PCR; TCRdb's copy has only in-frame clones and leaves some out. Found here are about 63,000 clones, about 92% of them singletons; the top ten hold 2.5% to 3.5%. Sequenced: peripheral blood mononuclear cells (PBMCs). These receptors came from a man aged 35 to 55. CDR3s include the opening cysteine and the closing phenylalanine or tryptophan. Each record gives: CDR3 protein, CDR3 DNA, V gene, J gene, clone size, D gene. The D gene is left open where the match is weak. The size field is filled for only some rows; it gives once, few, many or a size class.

CDR3aa: CASRDRGAGELFF
CDR3nt: TGTGCCAGCAGAGACAGGGGGGCCGGGGAGCTGTTTTTT
v_gene: TRBV2
j_gene: TRBJ2-2
abundance: .
d_gene: TRBD1

CDR3aa: CAISDTGVDTQYF
CDR3nt: TGTGCCATCAGTGATACAGGGGTTGATACGCAGTATTTT
v_gene: TRBV10-3
j_gene: TRBJ2-3
abundance: .
d_gene: TRBD1

CDR3aa: CASRQQWEGAAEQYF
CDR3nt: TGTGCCAGCAGACAACAATGGGAAGGAGCGGCCGAGCAGTACTTC
v_gene: TRBV27
j_gene: TRBJ2-7
abundance: once
d_gene: .

CDR3aa: CASSFRVLGAYEQYF
CDR3nt: TGTGCCAGCAGCTTCAGGGTGCTCGGGGCCTACGAGCAGTACTTC
v_gene: TRBV7-8
j_gene: TRBJ2-7
abundance: .
d_gene: .

CDR3aa: CASSPGTSGFDEQFF
CDR3nt: TGTGCCAGCAGCCCCGGGACTAGCGGTTTCGATGAGCAGTTCTTC
v_gene: TRBV7-2
j_gene: TRBJ2-1
abundance: .
d_gene: TRBD2

CDR3aa: CASRDGTGSQETQYF
CDR3nt: TGTGCCAGCCGCGACGGGACAGGGAGCCAAGAGACCCAGTACTTC
v_gene: TRBV2
j_gene: TRBJ2-5
abundance: .
d_gene: TRBD1

CDR3aa: CASSLGGTGWQGGYTF
CDR3nt: TGTGCCAGCAGCCTTGGAGGGACAGGGTGGCAAGGCGGCTACACCTTC
v_gene: TRBV5-6
j_gene: TRBJ1-2
abundance: once
d_gene: TRBD1

CDR3aa: CASSLSTSGVGETQYF
CDR3nt: TGTGCCAGCTCACTTAGTACTAGCGGAGTGGGAGAGACCCAGTACTTC
v_gene: TRBV18
j_gene: TRBJ2-5
abundance: .
d_gene: TRBD2

CDR3aa: CASGLAGEETQYF
CDR3nt: TGTGCTAGTGGTTTGGCAGGGGAAGAGACCCAGTACTTC
v_gene: TRBV12-5
j_gene: TRBJ2-5
abundance: .
d_gene: .

CDR3aa: CASSVYSGSSGAHEQFF
CDR3nt: TGTGCCAGCAGCGTTTACAGCGGGTCTAGCGGGGCCCATGAGCAGTTCTTC
v_gene: TRBV9
j_gene: TRBJ2-1
abundance: .
d_gene: TRBD2

CDR3aa: CASSLVQDYSGNTIYF
CDR3nt: TGTGCCAGCAGCTTAGTTCAGGACTACTCTGGAAACACCATATATTTT
v_gene: TRBV7-9
j_gene: TRBJ1-3
abundance: once
d_gene: .

CDR3aa: CASSIGWGYNQPQHF
CDR3nt: TGTGCCAGTAGTATAGGTTGGGGGTACAATCAGCCCCAGCATTTT
v_gene: TRBV19
j_gene: TRBJ1-5
abundance: .
d_gene: .

CDR3aa: CASGEGALGSPLHF
CDR3nt: TGTGCCAGTGGAGAGGGGGCGCTGGGATCACCCCTCCACTTT
v_gene: TRBV19
j_gene: TRBJ1-6
abundance: .
d_gene: TRBD1

CDR3aa: CAWSVRGYPGNGNTIYF
CDR3nt: TGTGCCTGGAGTGTACGCGGCTACCCAGGGAATGGAAACACCATATATTTT
v_gene: TRBV30
j_gene: TRBJ1-3
abundance: .
d_gene: .

CDR3aa: CASSEGRNTGELFF
CDR3nt: TGTGCCAGCAGTGAGGGGAGGAACACCGGGGAGCTGTTTTTT
v_gene: TRBV2
j_gene: TRBJ2-2
abundance: .
d_gene: .

CDR3aa: CASRLLAGGPTGELFF
CDR3nt: TGTGCCAGCAGACTACTAGCGGGAGGTCCCACCGGGGAGCTGTTTTTT
v_gene: TRBV2
j_gene: TRBJ2-2
abundance: .
d_gene: TRBD2

CDR3aa: CASSLGTSGKGRNEQFF
CDR3nt: TGTGCCAGCAGCTTGGGGACTAGCGGGAAGGGGAGAAATGAGCAGTTCTTC
v_gene: TRBV7-2
j_gene: TRBJ2-1
abundance: .
d_gene: TRBD2

CDR3aa: CASRPLGAGNTIYF
CDR3nt: TGTGCCAGCCGACCATTAGGGGCAGGAAACACCATATATTTT
v_gene: TRBV18
j_gene: TRBJ1-3
abundance: .
d_gene: .

CDR3aa: CASSDGSSGSLYEQYF
CDR3nt: TGCGCCAGCAGTGATGGTTCTAGCGGGAGTCTCTACGAGCAGTACTTC
v_gene: TRBV10-1
j_gene: TRBJ2-7
abundance: .
d_gene: TRBD2

CDR3aa: CASSFSGTLKNEQFF
CDR3nt: TGTGCCAGCAGCTTTAGCGGGACATTGAAGAATGAGCAGTTCTTC
v_gene: TRBV7-6
j_gene: TRBJ2-1
abundance: .
d_gene: TRBD2

CDR3aa: CASSLGSKTMYF
CDR3nt: TGTGCCAGCAGCTTAGGTTCGAAGACGATGTACTTC
v_gene: TRBV7-2
j_gene: TRBJ2-7
abundance: once
d_gene: .

CDR3aa: CASSPGQRTYEQYF
CDR3nt: TGTGCCAGCAGCCCGGGACAGAGAACCTACGAGCAGTACTTC
v_gene: TRBV5-4
j_gene: TRBJ2-7
abundance: .
d_gene: TRBD1

CDR3aa: CASSLMDRVTEAFF
CDR3nt: TGTGCCAGCAGTCTCATGGACAGGGTGACTGAAGCTTTCTTT
v_gene: TRBV6-6
j_gene: TRBJ1-1
abundance: .
d_gene: TRBD1

CDR3aa: CAYQTSGGIDTGELFF
CDR3nt: TGTGCCTACCAGACTAGCGGGGGCATCGACACCGGGGAGCTGTTTTTT
v_gene: TRBV2
j_gene: TRBJ2-2
abundance: .
d_gene: TRBD2

CDR3aa: CASSLGLASYEQYF
CDR3nt: TGTGCCAGTAGTCTGGGACTAGCGAGCTACGAGCAGTACTTC
v_gene: TRBV19
j_gene: TRBJ2-7
abundance: .
d_gene: TRBD2

CDR3aa: CASSVGMGQETQYF
CDR3nt: TGTGCCAGCAGCGTAGGCATGGGCCAAGAGACCCAGTACTTC
v_gene: TRBV9
j_gene: TRBJ2-5
abundance: .
d_gene: .

CDR3aa: CASSGMVFSTANTGELFF
CDR3nt: TGTGCCAGCAGTGGAATGGTTTTCTCAACAGCGAACACCGGGGAGCTGTTTTTT
v_gene: TRBV6-1
j_gene: TRBJ2-2
abundance: .
d_gene: .

CDR3aa: CASSLWTYNEQFF
CDR3nt: TGTGCCAGCAGTTTATGGACCTACAATGAGCAGTTCTTC
v_gene: TRBV28
j_gene: TRBJ2-1
abundance: .
d_gene: .

CDR3aa: CASSLMSGYGETQYF
CDR3nt: TGTGCCAGCAGCTTAATGTCTGGGTATGGAGAGACCCAGTACTTC
v_gene: TRBV5-6
j_gene: TRBJ2-5
abundance: once
d_gene: .

CDR3aa: CASSFSGRGSSSLGNEQFF
CDR3nt: TGTGCCAGCAGTTTCTCGGGAAGGGGCTCTTCTAGTTTGGGCAATGAGCAGTTCTTC
v_gene: TRBV27
j_gene: TRBJ2-1
abundance: .
d_gene: .

CDR3aa: CASSLVPAGRIYGYTF
CDR3nt: TGTGCCAGCAGTTTAGTCCCAGCAGGGCGAATCTATGGCTACACCTTC
v_gene: TRBV28
j_gene: TRBJ1-2
abundance: .
d_gene: .

CDR3aa: CASSQTLSPLHF
CDR3nt: TGTGCCAGCAGCCAGACCCTATCACCCCTCCACTTT
v_gene: TRBV7-8
j_gene: TRBJ1-6
abundance: .
d_gene: .

CDR3aa: CAIKGTGHNEQFF
CDR3nt: TGTGCCATCAAGGGGACAGGGCACAATGAGCAGTTCTTC
v_gene: TRBV10-3
j_gene: TRBJ2-1
abundance: .
d_gene: TRBD1

CDR3aa: CASSVDQRGVITDTQYF
CDR3nt: TGTGCCAGCAGCGTAGATCAGCGGGGGGTGATCACAGATACGCAGTATTTT
v_gene: TRBV9
j_gene: TRBJ2-3
abundance: .
d_gene: TRBD2

CDR3aa: CAERDARQETQYF
CDR3nt: TGTGCCGAGAGGGATGCCCGCCAAGAGACCCAGTACTTC
v_gene: TRBV5-8
j_gene: TRBJ2-5
abundance: .
d_gene: .

CDR3aa: CASSLASGGFTDTQYF
CDR3nt: TGCGCCAGCAGCTTGGCCTCTGGGGGCTTCACAGATACGCAGTATTTT
v_gene: TRBV5-1
j_gene: TRBJ2-3
abundance: .
d_gene: .

CDR3aa: CASSIELTSGARDTQYF
CDR3nt: TGTGCCAGTAGTATAGAGTTGACTAGCGGAGCCCGAGATACGCAGTATTTT
v_gene: TRBV19
j_gene: TRBJ2-3
abundance: .
d_gene: TRBD2

CDR3aa: CASSLLGLDGYTF
CDR3nt: TGTGCCAGCAGCTTGTTGGGGTTGGATGGCTACACCTTC
v_gene: TRBV5-6
j_gene: TRBJ1-2
abundance: .
d_gene: .

CDR3aa: CASSVAGSGIRF
CDR3nt: TGTGCCAGCAGCGTGGCCGGCTCCGGGATTCGTTTT
v_gene: TRBV9
j_gene: TRBJ2-3
abundance: .
d_gene: .

CDR3aa: CASSPAGQGLNTEAFF
CDR3nt: TGCGCCAGCAGCCCAGCTGGACAGGGTTTGAACACTGAAGCTTTCTTT
v_gene: TRBV4-1
j_gene: TRBJ1-1
abundance: .
d_gene: TRBD1

CDR3aa: CASSLVGTGIDEQYF
CDR3nt: TGCGCCAGCAGCTTGGTAGGTACAGGGATCGACGAGCAGTACTTC
v_gene: TRBV5-1
j_gene: TRBJ2-7
abundance: .
d_gene: .

CDR3aa: CASSYGDGTEAFF
CDR3nt: TGTGCCAGCAGTTACGGCGATGGAACTGAAGCTTTCTTT
v_gene: TRBV6-6
j_gene: TRBJ1-1
abundance: .
d_gene: .

CDR3aa: CASSQDPDLSGNTIYF
CDR3nt: TGTGCCAGCAGCCAAGACCCGGACCTCTCTGGAAACACCATATATTTT
v_gene: TRBV4-2
j_gene: TRBJ1-3
abundance: .
d_gene: .

CDR3aa: CASSPPSGGSYGYTF
CDR3nt: TGTGCCAGCTCACCGCCCAGTGGCGGGAGCTATGGCTACACCTTC
v_gene: TRBV18
j_gene: TRBJ1-2
abundance: .
d_gene: .

CDR3aa: CAISERQPGANVLTF
CDR3nt: TGTGCCATCAGTGAGCGGCAGCCTGGGGCCAACGTCCTGACTTTC
v_gene: TRBV10-3
j_gene: TRBJ2-6
abundance: .
d_gene: .

CDR3aa: CASSYSTVAGVEQYF
CDR3nt: TGTGCCAGCAGTTACTCGACGGTAGCGGGAGTCGAGCAGTACTTC
v_gene: TRBV6-5
j_gene: TRBJ2-7
abundance: .
d_gene: TRBD2

CDR3aa: CASSIIGSGKQYF
CDR3nt: TGTGCCAGTAGTATAATCGGGAGTGGTAAGCAGTACTTC
v_gene: TRBV19
j_gene: TRBJ2-7
abundance: .
d_gene: .

CDR3aa: CASSRNRVPTEAFF
CDR3nt: TGTGCCAGCAGCCGAAACAGGGTCCCCACTGAAGCTTTCTTT
v_gene: TRBV11-2
j_gene: TRBJ1-1
abundance: .
d_gene: .